This T cell receptor beta chain was sequenced for a study of beta chain features in type 1 diabetes. On the study more broadly: On cell yields, gender and age, patients and healthy donors were similar.

There was one heparinised blood draw per donor, averaging approximately 120 mL. The germline CDR1 and CDR2 sequences are KGHSH and LQKENI. This CDR3 is 15 amino acids long. V lost 8 bases and J lost 5; bases outside the gene matches: 11. Whole-study findings and limits: A possible short-template PCR bias applies equally to patients and controls. The study left unresolved whether HLA type influences TCRB rearrangement.

The investigators reverse transcribed all of the isolated RNA, so they sequenced expressed TCRB transcripts. TCRdb's copy holds only in-frame clones and misses some; the assay was immunoSEQ multiplex PCR. The table includes 200,000 to 250,000 clones, 7.5% to 10% detected once. A note on this clone: The antigen is not known.

The rearrangement links TRBV18 to TRBJ2-7, with 11 bases that match TRBD1. Sequenced sample: naive CD4+ T cells from blood. The TCR sequence derives from a woman aged 18 to 35 in good health. The chain's CDR3 is CASGILGQGGNEQYF. Written as DNA, the CDR3 is TGTGCCAGCGGGATCCTGGGACAGGGGGGTAACGAGCAGTACTTC.